This TCR beta chain was sequenced in a study of molecular identifiers for immune sequencing clone quantification. This clonotype turned up a few times. The CDR3 length is 13 residues. Germline CDR1 GTSNPN, CDR2 SVGIG (reference sequence). With 1 base removed from V and 7 bases from J, the gap between germline ends came to 11 bases. TCRdb re-called the PCR reads with MiXCR, one entry per CDR3 protein. This sample has approximately 550,000 distinct CDR3 sequences, with 20% to 25% found just once. The J gene is TRBJ2-1, the V gene TRBV30; D unclear. The sequenced sample consisted of naive CD8+ T cells from blood, with Jurkat cell RNA spiked in. Subset in this sample: FACS-sorted CD8+CD4-CCR7+CD45RA+ naive T cells. This clonotype was obtained from a human donor in good health. Some libraries in this study had Jurkat cell RNA spiked in. The CDR3 DNA reads as TGTGCCTGGAGTGCAGCCTCGGCGAATGAGCAGTTCTTC. It specifies CAWSAASANEQFF.